A selection of T cell receptor beta chains follows, all from one sample in a study of cytomegalovirus exposure and HLA in healthy donors. Some clones are missing from TCRdb's copy, which holds only in-frame ones; the method was immunoSEQ multiplex PCR. The sample lists roughly 140,000 clones; roughly 85% were seen once. The sequenced material came from PBMCs. The source is a male donor in good health and CMV-seronegative. Each CDR3 is given without its conserved first and last residue. Size is stated for part of the rows, as once, few or many counts, or as a class when the clone is expanded.

size: NA; V: TRBV6-4; J: TRBJ2-6; CDR3: ASSDSPVRGSSGANVLT
size: NA; V: TRBV9; J: TRBJ2-7; CDR3: ASSVGWDRSMYEQY
size: NA; V: TRBV7-9; J: TRBJ2-7; CDR3: ASGGSGNSYEQY
size: NA; V: TRBV6-5; J: TRBJ1-4; CDR3: ASRDRGVTNEKLF
size: NA; V: TRBV2; J: TRBJ1-2; CDR3: ASNRELGYT
size: NA; V: TRBV14; J: TRBJ1-1; CDR3: ASSQGGPGRTERAF
size: NA; V: TRBV13; J: TRBJ2-7; CDR3: ASRGQGEAYEQY
size: NA; V: TRBV5-1; J: TRBJ2-1; CDR3: ASSLLSSNEQF
size: NA; V: TRBV7-2; J: TRBJ2-2; CDR3: ASSLSTSGSAGELF
size: NA; V: TRBV19; J: TRBJ1-5; CDR3: ASSTGTGVNQPQH
size: NA; V: TRBV30; J: TRBJ1-6; CDR3: AWRQAGIDSPLH
size: NA; V: TRBV7-2; J: TRBJ1-5; CDR3: ASSLDRDQPQH
size: NA; V: TRBV19; J: TRBJ1-1; CDR3: ASSTQANTEAF
size: NA; V: TRBV7-2; J: TRBJ2-1; CDR3: ASSFGVYVDNEQF
size: NA; V: TRBV4-3; J: TRBJ2-3; CDR3: ASSQDSVYTDTQY
size: NA; V: TRBV29-1; J: TRBJ1-4; CDR3: SVDQGAGEKLF
size: NA; V: TRBV2; J: TRBJ1-4; CDR3: ASRGDAGGGKLF
size: NA; V: TRBV6-6; J: NA; CDR3: ASSSSGSSYEQY
size: NA; V: TRBV5-1; J: TRBJ2-7; CDR3: ASSLSTGLREQY
size: NA; V: TRBV11-2; J: TRBJ1-3; CDR3: ASSSSKTGNTIY
size: NA; V: TRBV5-1; J: TRBJ1-5; CDR3: ASSHGVLGSNQPQH
size: NA; V: TRBV10-3; J: TRBJ1-6; CDR3: AISPGQGNSPLH
size: once; V: TRBV30; J: TRBJ2-2; CDR3: AWSVGGRDTGELF
size: NA; V: TRBV19; J: TRBJ2-7; CDR3: ASSPEARTEQY
size: NA; V: TRBV6-1; J: TRBJ1-5; CDR3: ASSERRQGSNQPQH
size: NA; V: TRBV14; J: TRBJ1-3; CDR3: ASSQARTGYLSGNTIY
size: NA; V: TRBV7-2; J: TRBJ1-1; CDR3: ASSSSRTGGSEAF
size: NA; V: TRBV21-1; J: TRBJ1-5; CDR3: ASIPWPEDLLEISRPQH
size: NA; V: TRBV6-6; J: TRBJ2-5; CDR3: ASSHRTSGSSETQY
size: few; V: TRBV29-1; J: TRBJ1-1; CDR3: SVEGAGITEAF
size: NA; V: TRBV7-9; J: TRBJ1-1; CDR3: ASNIRGGTEAF
size: NA; V: TRBV6-6; J: TRBJ1-2; CDR3: ASSVDREVNYGYT
size: NA; V: TRBV30; J: TRBJ2-7; CDR3: AWNKKGQGVGEQY
size: NA; V: TRBV30; J: TRBJ1-6; CDR3: AWVLGQGSPLH
size: NA; V: TRBV9; J: TRBJ2-3; CDR3: ASSRYPGDTDTQY
size: NA; V: TRBV6-6; J: TRBJ1-1; CDR3: ASSGTGLNTEAF
size: NA; V: TRBV5-6; J: TRBJ2-1; CDR3: ASSEGLAGGLSYNEQF
size: NA; V: TRBV27; J: TRBJ2-4; CDR3: ASRKFLTASATIQY
size: NA; V: TRBV7-9; J: TRBJ1-2; CDR3: ASSSQQGVVYGYT
size: NA; V: TRBV4-3; J: TRBJ2-5; CDR3: ASSPRQDGGTQY
size: NA; V: TRBV5-4; J: TRBJ1-2; CDR3: ASSWDTGRAGGYT
size: NA; V: TRBV7-3; J: TRBJ2-1; CDR3: ASSLNSHNEQF
size: NA; V: TRBV19; J: TRBJ1-5; CDR3: ASRDRGFGGQPQH
size: NA; V: TRBV30; J: TRBJ2-7; CDR3: AWSVVGQDYEQY
size: NA; V: TRBV7-9; J: TRBJ2-1; CDR3: ASSLERQVHNEQF
size: NA; V: TRBV7-9; J: TRBJ1-6; CDR3: ASSLEGQNSPLH
size: NA; V: TRBV18; J: TRBJ2-7; CDR3: ASSPSGGQDEQY
size: NA; V: TRBV10-3; J: TRBJ1-2; CDR3: AIDEGTNYGYT